The 20 T cell receptor beta chains reported below all come from one sample, sequenced in a study of OX40 agonist ivuxolimab in advanced cancers. Method: immunoSEQ multiplex PCR; TCRdb's copy keeps in-frame clones and lacks some. The table has 82,000 or so clones, over 85% seen once. Sequenced here: CD4+ or CD8+ T cells sorted from blood, sampled in a trial of the OX40 agonist ivuxolimab. The receptor source for this set is an adult with an advanced solid tumor such as melanoma, head and neck, liver or kidney cancer.

The gene calls are TRBV5-1 and TRBJ2-1; TRBD2 might be the D (6 bases). CDR3 length: 12 residues. Deletions cut 2 bases from V and 8 bases from J, with 8 bases between. Germline CDR1 and CDR2: SGHRS and YFSETQ. The CDR3 DNA follows: TGCGCCAGCAGCTTTCCGGGAGATGAGCAGTTCTTC. Translation gives CASSFPGDEQFF.

The V gene is TRBV5-4, the J gene TRBJ2-1, with 11 nucleotides matching TRBD2. V was clipped by 2 bases and J by 3 bases; unmatched bases: 4. CDR3 length equals 16 residues. Germline values: CDR1 SGHNT, CDR2 YYREEE (reference sequence). CDR3 region: CASSFGTSGRYNEQFF. As DNA, the CDR3 is TGTGCCAGCAGCTTTGGGACTAGCGGCCGCTACAATGAGCAGTTCTTC.

The rearrangement uses TRBV30 and TRBJ1-1; 8 nucleotides match TRBD1. V was clipped by 5 bases and J by 4 bases; unmatched bases: 12. The length of the CDR3 is 15 residues. CDR1 is GTSNPN and CDR2 is SVGIG in the germline V gene (reference sequence). CDR3 nucleotides: TGTGCCTGGGCCTCCTCTCAGGGGGCGACCACTGAAGCTTTCTTT. Protein sequence: CAWASSQGATTEAFF.

V is TRBV11-2 and J is TRBJ1-1, with D unclear. CDR1 is SGHAT, CDR2 FQNNGV, per germline. The V and J ends lost 2 bases and 8 bases respectively, with 12 bases between them. The CDR3 covers 13 residues. The CDR3 DNA reads TGTGCCAGCAGCTTACAGAGGGCATTAGAAGCTTTCTTT. Residues: CASSLQRALEAFF.

The rearrangement uses TRBV6-1 and TRBJ2-7; D is uncertain. This CDR3 comprises 13 residues. Germline V lookup: CDR1 MNHNS, CDR2 SASEGT. The V and J ends lost 6 bases and 5 bases respectively, with 14 bases between them. The chain's CDR3 is CASRSGGADEQYF. The CDR3 DNA is TGTGCCAGCAGGTCTGGTGGTGCGGACGAGCAGTACTTC.

V is TRBV11-2 and J is TRBJ2-3, with 7 positions matching TRBD1. Looked up from germline, CDR1 is SGHAT and CDR2 is FQNNGV. This CDR3 is 15 amino acids long. Trimming removed 5 bases from V and 0 bases from J; junction bases left unmatched: 5. CDR3 sequence: CASSLDRKSTDTQYF. CDR3 coding DNA: TGTGCCAGCAGCCTGGACAGGAAAAGCACAGATACGCAGTATTTT.

This clone was found a few times. The CDR3 protein is CASRLFGDEQFF. CDR3 coding DNA: TGTGCCAGCAGACTATTCGGGGATGAGCAGTTCTTC. This chain connects TRBV2 to TRBJ2-1; maybe TRBD2 (5 bases). Germline lookup yields CDR1 SNHLY and CDR2 FYNNEI. Trimming cost V 6 bases and J 8 bases, with 11 bases left between them. The CDR3 spans 12 residues.

This rearrangement joins TRBV11-2 to TRBJ2-7; D might be TRBD2 (6 bases). Germline values: CDR1 SGHAT, CDR2 FQNNGV. Trimming removed 1 base from V and 5 bases from J, with 12 bases in between. This CDR3 region has 14 residues. The chain's CDR3 is CASSLAGAPHEQYF. The DNA of the CDR3 is TGTGCCAGCAGCTTAGCGGGAGCCCCTCACGAGCAGTACTTC. Full variable domain (missing parts from reference TRBV11-2 and TRBJ2-7): EAGVAQSPRYKIIEKRQSVAFWCNPISGHATLYWYQQILGQGPKLLIQFQNNGVVDDSQLPKDRFSAERLKGVDSTLKIQPAKLEDSAVYLCASSLAGAPHEQYFGPGTRLTVT.

The chain links TRBV5-1 to TRBJ2-3, with 8 bases lining up with TRBD1. The junction had 6 bases not matched to a gene; V was cut back by 1 base and J by 5 bases. CDR3 length equals 15 residues. Germline-derived CDR1 and CDR2 are SGHRS and YFSETQ. The CDR3 DNA reads TGCGCCAGCAGCTTGTACAGGGGGTTCGAAGATACGCAGTATTTT. Translating it yields CASSLYRGFEDTQYF.

The chain recombines TRBV30 with TRBJ1-1; TRBD1 aligns across 7 bases. Germline CDR1 GTSNPN, CDR2 SVGIG (reference sequence). After removal of 4 bases from V and 3 bases from J, the junction contained 5 bases not matched to a gene. This CDR3 is built from 13 residues. The CDR3: CAWTGDRDTEAFF. CDR3 DNA: TGTGCCTGGACCGGCGACAGGGACACTGAAGCTTTCTTT.

V gene TRBV10-3 combines with J gene TRBJ1-1; possibly TRBD1 for D (5 bases). Trimming removed 4 bases at V and 3 bases at J, with 12 bases between. The CDR3 is 14 amino acids. Per the germline V gene, CDR1 is ENHRY and CDR2 is SYGVKD. This chain's CDR3 is CAISGRGVDTEAFF. The CDR3, as DNA: TGTGCCATCAGTGGCCGGGGGGTTGACACTGAAGCTTTCTTT.

The rearrangement links TRBV5-1 to TRBJ1-1; D not certain. Germline V CDR1 and CDR2: SGHRS, YFSETQ. This CDR3 spans 15 amino acids. V lost 4 bases, J lost 0 bases, and 13 bases lay in between. The CDR3 coding sequence is TGCGCCAGCAGCCCGACACAAACCATGAACACTGAAGCTTTCTTT. Residues: CASSPTQTMNTEAFF.

The chain couples TRBV28 to TRBJ2-7; 10 bases map to TRBD1. V gave up 4 bases and J gave up 7 bases; unmatched junction bases: 10. This CDR3 spans 15 amino acids. The germline gives CDR1 MDHEN, CDR2 SYDVKM. The CDR3 here is CASSSHGTGVMEQYF. The CDR3 DNA reads as TGTGCCAGCAGTTCACACGGGACAGGGGTTATGGAGCAGTACTTC. Complete variable domain (other parts from reference TRBV28 and TRBJ2-7): DVKVTQSSRYLVKRTGEKVFLECVQDMDHENMFWYRQDPGLGLRLIYFSYDVKMKEKGDIPEGYSVSREKKERFSLILESASTNQTSMYLCASSSHGTGVMEQYFGPGTRLTVT.

The V call is TRBV30, the J call TRBJ2-1; D unclear. The germline V gene encodes CDR1 GTSNPN and CDR2 SVGIG (reference sequence). There are 11 residues in the CDR3. V lost 0 bases, J lost 10 bases, and 7 bases lay in between. The CDR3 DNA reads TGTGCCTGGAGTGTACTTCAGGAGCAGTTCTTC. Its translation: CAWSVLQEQFF. Using reference TRBV30 and TRBJ2-1 for the parts outside the CDR3, the full variable domain is SQTIHQWPATLVQPVGSPLSLECTVEGTSNPNLYWYRQAAGRGLQLLFYSVGIGQISSEVPQNLSASRPQDRQFILSSKKLLLSDSGFYLCAWSVLQEQFFGPGTRLTVL.

This clone appeared a single time. The chain couples TRBV27 to TRBJ2-3, with D unclear. Between the trimmed V and J ends, which lost 11 bases and 0 bases, there was a span of 15 bases. In germline, CDR1 is MNHEY, CDR2 SMNVEV (reference sequence). This CDR3 has 14 amino acids. The CDR3 nucleotides are TGTGCCCGATCCTTGGACGGAAGCACAGATACGCAGTATTTT. It encodes CARSLDGSTDTQYF.

For the CDR3, the DNA is TGTGCCAGCTCGCCGCTAGCGGGCTACGAGCAGTACTTC. Translation gives CASSPLAGYEQYF. The chain links TRBV18 to TRBJ2-7, with 8 bases identical to TRBD2. Trimming removed 6 bases from V and 3 bases from J; junction bases left unmatched: 4. From germline, CDR1 is KGHSH and CDR2 LQKENI. The CDR3 has 13 amino acids.

The chain carries TRBV6-1 and TRBJ2-1, with TRBD2 matching over 10 bases. V lost 11 bases, J lost 9 bases, and 10 bases stayed unmatched. The germline CDR1 and CDR2 sequences are MNHNS and SASEGT. The length of the CDR3 is 13 residues. The CDR3 loop is CAGAGGHFGEQFF. CDR3 nucleotides: TGTGCCGGAGCGGGAGGGCACTTTGGTGAGCAGTTCTTC.

The gene calls are TRBV7-9 and TRBJ1-2; D gene ambiguous. This CDR3 contains 15 residues. V gave up 3 bases and J gave up 1 base, with 12 bases separating them. Germline assignment: CDR1 SEHNR and CDR2 FQNEAQ (reference sequence). CDR3 sequence reads: CASSFWGANNYGYTF. The CDR3 DNA sequence: TGTGCCAGCAGCTTTTGGGGAGCTAATAACTATGGCTACACCTTC.

The rearrangement links TRBV18 to TRBJ1-1; D remains unclear. The germline CDR1 and CDR2 sequences are KGHSH and LQKENI. V was pared by 4 bases and J by 0 bases, with 15 bases between. The length of the CDR3 is 16 residues. CDR3 residues: CASSREGRLMNTEAFF. DNA of the CDR3: TGTGCCAGCTCACGCGAGGGCCGACTAATGAACACTGAAGCTTTCTTT.

V gene TRBV9 combines with J gene TRBJ2-7, with D unclear. V was trimmed by 3 bases and J by 5 bases, leaving 9 bases between them. This CDR3 contains 12 residues. Germline V gives CDR1 SGDLS, CDR2 YYNGEE. CDR3 loop: CASSGRLDEQYF. In nucleotides, the CDR3 is TGTGCCAGCAGCGGTCGTCTCGACGAGCAGTACTTC.